One and the same sample provided the 16 T cell receptor beta chains below, sequenced in a study of OX40 agonist ivuxolimab in advanced cancers. The method was immunoSEQ multiplex PCR; TCRdb's version includes in-frame clones alone and lacks a portion of them. This table holds about 97,000 clones, roughly nine tenths found once. The sequencing here drew on CD4+ or CD8+ T cells sorted from blood, taken in a trial of the OX40 agonist ivuxolimab. These receptors all stem from an adult with an advanced solid tumor such as melanoma, head and neck, liver or kidney cancer.

CDR3 residues: CASSSWRGAAGANVLTF. As DNA, the CDR3 is TGCGCCAGCAGCTCCTGGAGGGGGGCTGCGGGGGCCAACGTCCTGACTTTC. This rearrangement joins TRBV5-1 to TRBJ2-6; either TRBD1 or TRBD2 may supply D (6 bases each). The CDR3 sequence is 17 residues long. CDR1 SGHRS and CDR2 YFSETQ come from the germline V gene. V lost 3 bases to trimming and J lost 4 bases, with 17 bases between them.

V usage is TRBV6-5 and J usage is TRBJ1-1; unclear D gene. There are 14 residues in the CDR3. Germline CDR1 and CDR2: MNHEY and SVGAGI. The V gene lost 0 bases and the J gene lost 11 bases, with 16 bases spanning the gap. The CDR3 sequence: CASSYSRFSLGAFF. The CDR3 region has the DNA TGTGCCAGCAGTTACTCCCGTTTCAGTTTGGGGGCTTTCTTT.

The chain couples TRBV7-2 to TRBJ1-5; D is ambiguous. The V gene lost 4 bases and the J gene lost 5 bases, with 9 bases spanning the gap. Germline V CDR1 and CDR2: SGHTA, FQGNSA. The CDR3 is 13 amino acids. CDR3 DNA sequence: TGTGCCAGCAGCTCTGGGAGGCATCAGCCCCAGCATTTT. Amino acid sequence: CASSSGRHQPQHF.

CDR3: CASSLRTGNTEAFF. The CDR3 coding sequence is TGTGCCAGCTCACTCCGGACGGGGAACACTGAAGCTTTCTTT. The rearrangement uses TRBV18 and TRBJ1-1; no definite D call. V lost 4 bases and J 1 base, leaving 10 bases between the germline ends. CDR3 length: 14 residues. Per the germline V gene, CDR1 is KGHSH and CDR2 is LQKENI.

J is TRBJ2-3 and V is TRBV11-2; 8 nucleotides line up with TRBD2. Germline V gene sequence: CDR1 SGHAT, CDR2 FQNNGV. Germline trimming cut 7 bases from V and 3 bases from J; bases unmatched to any gene: 6. CDR3 length: 14 residues. Here the CDR3 reads CASTTSGITDTQYF. The CDR3 nucleotides are TGTGCCAGCACCACTAGCGGCATAACAGATACGCAGTATTTT. The entire variable domain, with the rest obtained from reference TRBV11-2 and TRBJ2-3, is as follows: EAGVAQSPRYKIIEKRQSVAFWCNPISGHATLYWYQQILGQGPKLLIQFQNNGVVDDSQLPKDRFSAERLKGVDSTLKIQPAKLEDSAVYLCASTTSGITDTQYFGPGTRLTVL.

V usage is TRBV5-8 and J usage is TRBJ1-1; D is possibly TRBD1 (6 bases). The CDR3 consists of 14 residues. V gave up 5 bases and J gave up 7 bases, with 18 bases separating them. Germline V gene sequence: CDR1 SGHTS, CDR2 YDEGEE. The CDR3 protein is CASRRARGAREAFF. CDR3 sequence (DNA): TGTGCCAGCAGACGCGCAAGGGGGGCTCGTGAAGCTTTCTTT.

The CDR3 nucleotides read TGTGCCAGCAGTTCTATAGGACAGGGAAGAAACTATGGCTACACCTTC. This sequence encodes CASSSIGQGRNYGYTF. This rearrangement joins TRBV6-5 to TRBJ1-2; 8 bases line up with TRBD1. Germline assignment: CDR1 MNHEY and CDR2 SVGAGI. The CDR3 sequence is 16 residues long. V shed 4 bases and J 2 bases; nucleotides not matched to a gene: 9.

This chain uses TRBV30 with TRBJ1-4, with 7 bases aligning to TRBD1. This CDR3 spans 13 amino acids. Per the germline V gene, CDR1 is GTSNPN and CDR2 is SVGIG (reference sequence). J gave up 7 bases and V 8 bases, and 10 bases lay outside the gene matches. In DNA form, the CDR3 reads TGTGCCCGGTCAACAGGGGTGCGTGAAAAACTGTTTTTT. Protein sequence: CARSTGVREKLFF.

V is TRBV29-1 and J is TRBJ2-3; a weak D match, TRBD2 (7 bases). Germline V gene sequence: CDR1 SQVTM, CDR2 ANQGSEA. The CDR3 has 16 amino acids. V was cut by 1 base and J by 0 bases, with 14 bases left in between. CDR3 amino acids: CSVEVEAGASTDTQYF. The CDR3 bases are TGCAGCGTTGAAGTAGAGGCGGGGGCAAGCACAGATACGCAGTATTTT.

The chain couples TRBV2 to TRBJ1-2; D is perhaps TRBD1 (5 bases). Trimming removed 6 bases from V and 7 bases from J, with 9 bases in between. The CDR3 is 11 amino acids. Germline V gene lookup returns CDR1 SNHLY and CDR2 FYNNEI. CDR3 in amino acids: CASSAGFGYTF. The CDR3 bases are TGTGCCAGCAGCGCAGGGTTTGGCTACACCTTC. Variable domain in full (rest from reference TRBV2 and TRBJ1-2): EPEVTQTPSHQVTQMGQEVILRCVPISNHLYFYWYRQILGQKVEFLVSFYNNEISEKSEIFDDQFSVERPDGSNFTLKIRSTKLEDSAMYFCASSAGFGYTFGSGTRLTVV.

This sequence joins TRBV2 and TRBJ2-5, with unresolved D. Germline V gives CDR1 SNHLY, CDR2 FYNNEI. The CDR3 runs to 13 residues. Trimming stripped 2 bases from V and 6 bases from J, with 10 bases between. In DNA form, the CDR3 reads TGTGCCAGCAGTGAAACGCGCCGTCAGACCCAGTACTTC. As protein: CASSETRRQTQYF.

The rearrangement joins TRBV6-5 to TRBJ2-4, with D maybe TRBD2 (6 bases). Deletions cut 5 bases from V and 1 base from J, with 12 bases between. The germline V gene encodes CDR1 MNHEY and CDR2 SVGAGI. There are 15 residues in the CDR3. The CDR3 sequence: CASSPPLAAKNIQYF. In DNA form, the CDR3 reads TGTGCCAGCAGTCCACCCCTAGCGGCCAAAAACATTCAGTACTTC.

This chain links TRBV7-3 with TRBJ2-3; TRBD1 is a possible D gene (5 bases). Germline CDR1 SGHTA, CDR2 FQGTGA. The CDR3 loop spans 11 amino acids. V was cut by 4 bases and J by 8 bases, with 7 bases left in between. Here the CDR3 reads CASSSQGTQYF. CDR3 coding DNA: TGTGCCAGCAGCTCGCAGGGTACGCAGTATTTT. The entire variable domain, with the rest obtained from reference TRBV7-3 and TRBJ2-3, is as follows: GAGVSQTPSNKVTEKGKYVELRCDPISGHTALYWYRQSLGQGPEFLIYFQGTGAADDSGLPNDRFFAVRPEGSVSTLKIQRTERGDSAVYLCASSSQGTQYFGPGTRLTVL.

V and J are TRBV29-1 and TRBJ2-3, with a weak D call TRBD1 (5 bases). The CDR3 has 14 amino acids. The germline V gene has CDR1 SQVTM and CDR2 ANQGSEA. Trimming left V 3 bases short and J 2 bases short, with 12 bases between. The CDR3 loop is CSVDLVGATDTQYF. The CDR3 nucleotides read TGCAGCGTTGATTTGGTAGGGGCCACAGATACGCAGTATTTT.

J is TRBJ1-4 and V is TRBV7-2; D is possibly TRBD1 (6 bases). The CDR3 totals 15 residues. Per germline, CDR1 SGHTA and CDR2 FQGNSA. Trimming took off 3 bases at V and 5 bases at J, with 13 bases between the two ends. The CDR3 here is CASSFHSQGNEKLFF. The CDR3 DNA reads TGTGCCAGCAGCTTCCATAGTCAGGGGAATGAAAAACTGTTTTTT. The full variable domain, its missing parts supplied by reference TRBV7-2 and TRBJ1-4, is GAGVSQSPSNKVTEKGKDVELRCDPISGHTALYWYRQSLGQGLEFLIYFQGNSAPDKSGLPSDRFSAERTGGSVSTLTIQRTQQEDSAVYLCASSFHSQGNEKLFFGSGTQLSVL.

The V call is TRBV5-4, the J call TRBJ2-7, with D possibly matching TRBD1 (5 bases). Between the trimmed V and J ends, which lost 0 bases and 5 bases, there was a span of 15 bases. The CDR3 loop spans 15 amino acids. CDR1 is SGHNT, CDR2 YYREEE, per germline (reference sequence). The CDR3 DNA sequence: TGTGCCAGCAGCTTGGGGCAGGGATTAGGACACGAGCAGTACTTC. Encoded protein: CASSLGQGLGHEQYF.